A selection of T cell receptor beta chains follows, all from one sample in a study of shared clonotypes between healthy human individuals. The data were produced by immunoSEQ multiplex PCR, yet TCRdb's version contains in-frame clones alone and is incomplete. The table records millions of clones, more than 80% of them present only once. The sample comprised naive CD4+ T cells from PBMCs. The source is a man aged 18-30 years in good health. Some clones in this sample may be carry-over from other donors' samples. Each CDR3 is given with its conserved first and last residue. The D gene is left open where the match is weak. Clone sizes are given selectively: once, few, many, or a class where the clone is expanded.

CASSRGRDNTEAFF,TGTGCCAGCAGTCGCGGCAGGGACAACACTGAAGCTTTCTTT,TRBV6-6,-,TRBJ1-1,-
CSVTYSGSNQPQHF,TGCAGCGTTACGTACAGTGGGAGCAATCAGCCCCAGCATTTT,TRBV29-1,few,TRBJ1-5,-
CASSSQETQYF,TGCGCCAGCAGCTCACAAGAGACCCAGTACTTC,TRBV5-1,-,TRBJ2-5,-
CASSLEVAGGADTQYF,TGCGCCAGCAGCTTGGAAGTAGCGGGAGGGGCAGATACGCAGTATTTT,TRBV5-1,-,TRBJ2-3,TRBD2
CASSPPPGALSYNEQFF,TGTGCCAGCAGTCCACCCCCGGGAGCGCTCTCCTACAATGAGCAGTTCTTC,TRBV27,-,TRBJ2-1,-
CASSIAYQETQYF,TGTGCCAGTAGTATAGCTTACCAAGAGACCCAGTACTTC,TRBV19,-,TRBJ2-5,-
CASSSITSGRNYNEQFF,TGTGCCAGCAGCTCGATAACTAGCGGGAGGAACTACAATGAGCAGTTCTTC,TRBV7-2,-,TRBJ2-1,TRBD2
CASSPGHSYNEQFF,TGTGCCAGCAGTCCAGGTCACTCCTACAATGAGCAGTTCTTC,TRBV6-1,-,TRBJ2-1,-
CASGLRAGNTEAFF,TGTGCCAGCGGATTAAGGGCAGGCAACACTGAAGCTTTCTTT,TRBV7-9,few,TRBJ1-1,-
CASSPRQAKDGSSGNTIYF,TGTGCCAGCAGTCCCCGACAGGCTAAGGATGGAAGCTCTGGAAACACCATATATTTT,TRBV27,-,TRBJ1-3,-
CAISAHRDNNQPQHF,TGTGCCATCAGTGCACACAGGGACAACAATCAGCCCCAGCATTTT,TRBV10-3,few,TRBJ1-5,-
CASSDTGTNYNSPLHF,TGTGCCAGCAGTGATACCGGGACTAACTATAATTCACCCCTCCACTTT,TRBV28,-,TRBJ1-6,-
CASSQETGGYGYTF,TGCGCCAGCAGCCAGGAGACAGGGGGGTATGGCTACACCTTC,TRBV4-1,-,TRBJ1-2,TRBD1
CASSFLAGGNNEQYF,TGCGCCAGCAGCTTCCTAGCGGGAGGGAACAACGAGCAGTACTTC,TRBV5-1,-,TRBJ2-7,TRBD2
CASSYNTGQVEQFF,TGCGCCAGCAGCTACAACACAGGGCAGGTTGAGCAGTTCTTC,TRBV5-1,-,TRBJ2-1,-
CASSLSTGVRGEQYF,TGCGCCAGCAGCTTATCTACCGGGGTCCGGGGTGAGCAGTACTTC,TRBV5-1,-,TRBJ2-7,-
CASSPVPANYGYTF,TGTGCCAGCAGCCCCGTCCCGGCTAACTATGGCTACACCTTC,TRBV7-2,-,TRBJ1-2,-
CARSFRKKQGPSSYNEQFF,TGTGCCAGAAGCTTTAGGAAAAAACAGGGCCCGAGCTCCTACAATGAGCAGTTCTTC,TRBV5-3,-,TRBJ2-1,-
CASSYRVGQNEQFF,TGCGCCAGCAGCTACAGGGTCGGGCAAAATGAGCAGTTCTTC,TRBV4-3,-,TRBJ2-1,-
CASSSDRGATDTQYF,TGTGCCAGCAGTTCCGACAGGGGGGCCACAGATACGCAGTATTTT,TRBV28,-,TRBJ2-3,TRBD1
CASSSRDAYSGANVLTF,TGTGCCAGCAGCTCCCGGGACGCCTACTCTGGGGCCAACGTCCTGACTTTC,TRBV5-5,-,TRBJ2-6,-
CASSSERELGYEQYF,TGCGCCAGCAGCTCGGAGCGGGAGCTTGGGTACGAGCAGTACTTC,TRBV5-1,-,TRBJ2-7,TRBD2
CASSKRTLLNTEAFF,TGTGCCAGCAGTAAACGGACGCTGCTTAACACTGAAGCTTTCTTT,TRBV27,-,TRBJ1-1,-
CASSGAGTGYNSPLHF,TGCGCCAGCAGCGGTGCCGGGACAGGGTACAATTCACCCCTCCACTTT,TRBV5-1,-,TRBJ1-6,TRBD1
CASSLEGSPTGGYTF,TGCGCCAGCAGCTTGGAGGGGTCTCCGACGGGTGGCTACACCTTC,TRBV5-1,-,TRBJ1-2,-
CASSEATDTQYF,TGTGCCAGCAGTGAAGCGACAGATACGCAGTATTTT,TRBV2,once,TRBJ2-3,-
CASSDLRESTDTQYF,TGTGCCAGCAGTGATTTGCGGGAGAGCACAGATACGCAGTATTTT,TRBV2,-,TRBJ2-3,TRBD2
CASSPPTSGSLNEQFF,TGTGCCAGCAGCCCCCCAACTAGCGGGAGCCTTAATGAGCAGTTCTTC,TRBV5-4,-,TRBJ2-1,TRBD2
CASSLAGRADYGYTF,TGTGCCAGCAGCTTGGCGGGCCGGGCCGACTATGGCTACACCTTC,TRBV5-4,-,TRBJ1-2,-
CAWSVGGANTEAFF,TGTGCCTGGAGTGTTGGAGGGGCGAACACTGAAGCTTTCTTT,TRBV30,few,TRBJ1-1,-
CASTGSYTDTQYF,TGTGCCAGCACCGGCAGCTACACAGATACGCAGTATTTT,TRBV28,-,TRBJ2-3,-
CASTRDRGYSNQPQHF,TGTGCCAGTACCCGGGACAGGGGATATAGCAATCAGCCCCAGCATTTT,TRBV19,once,TRBJ1-5,TRBD1
CASSEPGHLNTEAFF,TGTGCCAGCAGCGAACCGGGACACCTGAACACTGAAGCTTTCTTT,TRBV28,-,TRBJ1-1,-